A single sample gave rise to the 10 T cell receptor beta chains below, sequenced in a study of neurological immune-mediated disorders (dated by TCRdb to 2018 to 2020). To prepare the library, 5' RACE was applied. TCRdb names Illumina HiSeq 2500 as the instrument used. The public reads were quality trimmed at Q25 with fastp and then assembled into clones with MiXCR by TCRdb, keeping productive beta chains. Each record represents a unique CDR3 protein, reported with the most common genes and DNA among its rows. The sample table shows more than 40,000 distinct CDR3 sequences, and 3% to 3.5% are seen once. Jointly, the top ten make up about 16% of the sample. Sequenced sample: PBMCs. The source of these receptors is a woman aged 50 to 65 with multiple sclerosis.

This clonotype counts as medium-sized. This chain uses TRBV12-3 or TRBV12-4 with TRBJ2-3; 9 nucleotides line up with TRBD2. This CDR3 region has 18 residues. V gave up 7 bases and J gave up 0 bases; unmatched junction bases: 14. The CDR3 DNA reads as TGTGCCAGCACCCCGCAGAGCGGGGGGACCGGGAGCACAGATACGCAGTATTTT. It is translated as CASTPQSGGTGSTDTQYF.

This clonotype was observed many times. The chain joins TRBV6-6 to TRBJ2-6; a possible D gene is TRBD1 (5 bases). Trimming cost V 4 bases and J 4 bases, with 14 bases left between them. Germline CDR1 MNHNY, CDR2 SVGAGI (reference sequence). The CDR3 is 16 amino acids. Here the CDR3 reads CASSFPGISGANVLTF. The CDR3 DNA sequence: TGTGCCAGCAGTTTCCCAGGGATTTCAGGGGCCAACGTCCTGACTTTC.

This clonotype was seen ten or more times. Here the CDR3 reads CASSLEPGDYGYTF. CDR3 bases: TGTGCCAGCAGCTTGGAGCCAGGCGACTATGGCTACACCTTC. The chain recombines TRBV5-5 with TRBJ1-2; no definite D call. Germline V lookup: CDR1 SGHKS, CDR2 YYEKEE (reference sequence). Trimming took 0 bases from V and 3 from J, leaving 9 bases between them. CDR3 length: 14 amino acids.

About this clonotype itself: A much bigger clone sits one base away, suggesting this may be a read error. The chain has TRBV7-8 and TRBJ2-5; D may be TRBD2 (5 bases). The CDR3 loop spans 13 amino acids. Germline CDR1 and CDR2: SGHVS and FQNEAQ. The DNA of the CDR3 is TGTGCCAGCAGCTTCGCTAGCTCGGAGAACCAGTACTTC. This gives the protein CASSFASSENQYF.

This clonotype was found many times. The CDR3 DNA is TGTGCCAGCAGTTATGGACTAGCAGAGACCCAGTACTTC. Its translation: CASSYGLAETQYF. The V call is TRBV12-3 or TRBV12-4, the J call TRBJ2-5; 8 positions match TRBD2. This CDR3 has 13 amino acids. Germline trimming cut 4 bases from V and 4 bases from J; bases unmatched to any gene: 2.

This clonotype appeared many times. V usage is TRBV28 and J usage is TRBJ2-5; 8 nucleotides match TRBD1. The CDR3 runs 13 residues. V lost 5 bases to trimming and J lost 3 bases; unmatched junction nucleotides: 2. Germline V gives CDR1 MDHEN, CDR2 SYDVKM. The DNA for the CDR3 is TGTGCCAGCAGTCTGACAGGGGAAGAGACCCAGTACTTC. Protein product: CASSLTGEETQYF.

This clonotype was seen repeatedly, ten times or more. The chain combines TRBV7-2 with TRBJ1-5, with 8 bases matching TRBD1. Trimming cost V 7 bases and J 2 bases; bases outside gene matches: 7. Germline CDR1 is SGHTA and CDR2 is FQGNSA. The CDR3 totals 15 residues. CDR3 coding DNA: TGTGCCAGCACCCTAGGACAGGGTGGCAATCAGCCCCAGCATTTT. This encodes CASTLGQGGNQPQHF.

The sample holds many counts of this clonotype. This chain connects TRBV7-2 to TRBJ2-5, with 7 nucleotides matching TRBD1. The CDR3 sequence is 13 residues long. Unmatched junction bases numbered 4, after V lost 5 bases and J lost 4 bases. Germline CDR1 is SGHTA and CDR2 is FQGNSA. The DNA of the CDR3 is TGTGCCAGCAGCCCGGGACAGACAGAGACCCAGTACTTC. Its translation: CASSPGQTETQYF.

This clonotype has ten or more counts. V gene TRBV12-3 or TRBV12-4 combines with J gene TRBJ1-4; D gene uncertain. With 7 bases removed from V and 8 bases from J, the gap between germline ends came to 17 bases. The CDR3 contains 14 residues. The CDR3: CASTLSNVAEKLFF. CDR3 sequence (DNA): TGTGCCAGCACCTTATCGAACGTGGCCGAAAAACTGTTTTTT.

This clonotype was counted many times. The V and J genes are TRBV7-2 and TRBJ2-3, with 7 positions matching TRBD1. V lost 1 base to trimming and J lost 5 bases; unmatched junction nucleotides: 9. The germline gives CDR1 SGHTA, CDR2 FQGNSA. This CDR3 has 16 residues. This chain's CDR3 is CASSLVPYRGIDTQYF. Written as DNA, the CDR3 is TGTGCCAGCAGCTTAGTTCCTTACAGGGGAATAGATACGCAGTATTTT. Full variable domain (outside the CDR3, taken from reference TRBV7-2 and TRBJ2-3): GAGVSQSPSNKVTEKGKDVELRCDPISGHTALYWYRQSLGQGLEFLIYFQGNSAPDKSGLPSDRFSAERTGGSVSTLTIQRTQQEDSAVYLCASSLVPYRGIDTQYFGPGTRLTVL.